This T cell receptor beta chain was sequenced during a study of blood T cell repertoires in COVID-19. Study overall: PBMCs, B-cell-depleted T cells, or T cells provided the cDNA or gDNA that made up the material.

Germline lookup yields CDR1 MGHRA and CDR2 YSYEKL. The CDR3 sequence is 14 residues long. V lost 4 bases to trimming and J lost 5 bases, with 14 bases between them. Assay: immunoSEQ multiplex PCR; the TCRdb copy retains only in-frame clones and omits some. The repertoire includes 250,000 to 350,000 clones, approximately 86% of them detected once, and less than 15% sits in the top ten. This clonotype originated in a woman between 65 and 79 years old with COVID-19, enrolled during active disease. The chain has TRBV4-1 and TRBJ2-5, with TRBD2 as a possible D gene (5 bases). The specimen sequenced was peripheral blood. CDR3 loop: CASSRETSAETQYF. As DNA, the CDR3 is TGCGCCAGCAGCCGGGAGACGAGCGCCGAGACCCAGTACTTC.